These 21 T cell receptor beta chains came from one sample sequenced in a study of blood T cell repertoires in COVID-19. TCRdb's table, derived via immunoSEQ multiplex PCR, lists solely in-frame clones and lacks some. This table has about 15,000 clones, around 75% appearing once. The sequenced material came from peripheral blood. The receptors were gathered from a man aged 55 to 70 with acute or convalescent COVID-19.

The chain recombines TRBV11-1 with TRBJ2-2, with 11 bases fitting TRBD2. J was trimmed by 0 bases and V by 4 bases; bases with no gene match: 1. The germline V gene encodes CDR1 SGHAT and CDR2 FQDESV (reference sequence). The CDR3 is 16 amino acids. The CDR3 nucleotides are TGTGCCAGCAGCTCGGGACTAGCGGCGAACACCGGGGAGCTGTTTTTT. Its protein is CASSSGLAANTGELFF. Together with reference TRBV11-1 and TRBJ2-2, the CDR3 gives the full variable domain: EAEVAQSPRYKITEKSQAVAFWCDPISGHATLYWYRQILGQGPELLVQFQDESVVDDSQLPKDRFSAERLKGVDSTLKIQPAELGDSAMYLCASSSGLAANTGELFFGEGSRLTVL.

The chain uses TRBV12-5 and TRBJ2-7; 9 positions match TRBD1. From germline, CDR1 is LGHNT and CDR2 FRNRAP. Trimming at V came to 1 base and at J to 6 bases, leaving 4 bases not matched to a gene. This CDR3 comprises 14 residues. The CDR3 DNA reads TGTGCTAGTGGTTTGGGGGACAGGGAAAGCGAGCAGTACTTC. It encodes CASGLGDRESEQYF.

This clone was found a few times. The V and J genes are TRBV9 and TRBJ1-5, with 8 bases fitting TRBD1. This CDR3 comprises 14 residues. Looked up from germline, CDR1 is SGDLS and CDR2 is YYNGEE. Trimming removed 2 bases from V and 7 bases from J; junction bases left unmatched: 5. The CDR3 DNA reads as TGTGCCAGCAGCGTCGGACAGGGTAAACAGCCCCAGCATTTT. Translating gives CASSVGQGKQPQHF.

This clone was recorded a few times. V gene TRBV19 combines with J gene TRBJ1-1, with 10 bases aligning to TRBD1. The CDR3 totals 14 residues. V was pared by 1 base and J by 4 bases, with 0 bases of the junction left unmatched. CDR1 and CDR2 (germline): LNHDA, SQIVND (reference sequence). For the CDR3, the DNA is TGTGCCAGTAGTATAGGGACAGGGGGCACTGAAGCTTTCTTT. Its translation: CASSIGTGGTEAFF.

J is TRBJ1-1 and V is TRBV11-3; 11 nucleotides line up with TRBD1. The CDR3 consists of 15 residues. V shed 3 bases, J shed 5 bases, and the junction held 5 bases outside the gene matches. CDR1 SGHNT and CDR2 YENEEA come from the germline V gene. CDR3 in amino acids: CASSFGQGALTEAFF. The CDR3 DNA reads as TGTGCCAGCAGCTTCGGACAGGGGGCCCTGACTGAAGCTTTCTTT.

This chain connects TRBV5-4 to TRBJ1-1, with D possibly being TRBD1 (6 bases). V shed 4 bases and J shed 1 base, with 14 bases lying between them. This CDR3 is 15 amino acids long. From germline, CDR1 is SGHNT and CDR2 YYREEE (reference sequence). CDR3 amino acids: CASSRQTGSNTEAFF. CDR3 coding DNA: TGTGCCAGCAGCCGACAGACAGGATCGAACACTGAAGCTTTCTTT. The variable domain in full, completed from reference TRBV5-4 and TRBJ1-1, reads ETGVTQSPTHLIKTRGQQVTLRCSSQSGHNTVSWYQQALGQGPQFIFQYYREEENGRGNFPPRFSGLQFPNYSSELNVNALELDDSALYLCASSRQTGSNTEAFFGQGTRLTVV.

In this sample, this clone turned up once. The CDR3 DNA reads as TGTGCCAGCAGTGAAGCCGGGGGGATTACTGAAGCTTTCTTT. It is translated as CASSEAGGITEAFF. The J gene is TRBJ1-1, the V gene TRBV25-1; weak D call: TRBD1 (5 bases). Per the germline V gene, CDR1 is MGHDK and CDR2 is SYGVNS. Trimming removed 2 bases at V and 5 bases at J, with 12 bases between. The CDR3 is made up of 14 amino acids.

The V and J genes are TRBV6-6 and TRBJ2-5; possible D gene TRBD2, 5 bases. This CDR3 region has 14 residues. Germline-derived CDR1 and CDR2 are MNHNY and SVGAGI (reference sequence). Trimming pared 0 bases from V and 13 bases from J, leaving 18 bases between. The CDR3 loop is CASSYSLRESRRYF. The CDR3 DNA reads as TGTGCCAGCAGTTACTCGTTAAGGGAGTCTCGACGGTACTTC.

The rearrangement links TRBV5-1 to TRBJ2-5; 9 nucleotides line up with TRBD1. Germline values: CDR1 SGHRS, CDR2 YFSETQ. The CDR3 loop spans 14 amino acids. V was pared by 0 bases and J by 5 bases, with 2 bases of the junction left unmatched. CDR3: CASSLGTGGETQYF. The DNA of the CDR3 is TGCGCCAGCAGCTTGGGAACAGGGGGCGAGACCCAGTACTTC. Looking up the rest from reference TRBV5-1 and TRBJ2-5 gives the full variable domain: KAGVTQTPRYLIKTRGQQVTLSCSPISGHRSVSWYQQTPGQGLQFLFEYFSETQRNKGNFPGRFSGRQFSNSRSEMNVSTLELGDSALYLCASSLGTGGETQYFGPGTRLLVL.

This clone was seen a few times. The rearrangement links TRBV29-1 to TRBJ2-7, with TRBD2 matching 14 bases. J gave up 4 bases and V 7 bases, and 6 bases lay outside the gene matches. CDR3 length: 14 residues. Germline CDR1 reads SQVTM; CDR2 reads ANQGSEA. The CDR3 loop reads CSARTSGGPYEQYF. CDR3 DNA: TGCAGCGCCCGGACTAGCGGGGGGCCTTACGAGCAGTACTTC.

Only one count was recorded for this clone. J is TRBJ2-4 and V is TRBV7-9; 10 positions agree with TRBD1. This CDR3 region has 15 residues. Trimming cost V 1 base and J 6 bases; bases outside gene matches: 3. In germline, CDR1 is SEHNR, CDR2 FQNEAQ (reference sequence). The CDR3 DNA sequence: TGTGCCAGCAGCTTAGGGACAGGGGGAGGAAACATTCAGTACTTC. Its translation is CASSLGTGGGNIQYF.

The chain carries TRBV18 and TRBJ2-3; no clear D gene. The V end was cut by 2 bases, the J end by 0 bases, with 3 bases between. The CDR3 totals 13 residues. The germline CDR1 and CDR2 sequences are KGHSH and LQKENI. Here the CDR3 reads CASSPGSTDTQYF. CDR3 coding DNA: TGTGCCAGCTCACCAGGCAGCACAGATACGCAGTATTTT.

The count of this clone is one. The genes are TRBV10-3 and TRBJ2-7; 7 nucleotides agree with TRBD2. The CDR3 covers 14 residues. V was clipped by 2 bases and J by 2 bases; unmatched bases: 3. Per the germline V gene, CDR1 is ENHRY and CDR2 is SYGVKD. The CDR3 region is CAISEAGATYEQYF. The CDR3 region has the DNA TGTGCCATCAGTGAGGCGGGAGCGACCTACGAGCAGTACTTC.

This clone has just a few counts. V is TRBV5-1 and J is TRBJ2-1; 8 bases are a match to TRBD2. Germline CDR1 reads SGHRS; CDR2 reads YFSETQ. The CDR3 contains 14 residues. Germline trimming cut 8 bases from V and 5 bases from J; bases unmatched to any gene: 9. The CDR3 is CASRLGLADNEQFF. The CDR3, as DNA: TGCGCCAGTCGATTAGGACTAGCAGACAATGAGCAGTTCTTC.

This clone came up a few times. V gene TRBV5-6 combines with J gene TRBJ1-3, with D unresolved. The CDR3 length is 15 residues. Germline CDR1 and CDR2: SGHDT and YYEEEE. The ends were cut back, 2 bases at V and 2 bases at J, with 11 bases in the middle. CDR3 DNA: TGTGCCAGCAGCTTTAGGCGGAACCCTGGAAACACCATATATTTT. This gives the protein CASSFRRNPGNTIYF.

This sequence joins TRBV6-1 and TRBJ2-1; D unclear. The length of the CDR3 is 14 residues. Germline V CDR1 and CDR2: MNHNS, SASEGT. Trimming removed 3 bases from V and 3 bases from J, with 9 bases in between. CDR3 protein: CASSDLGGYNEQFF. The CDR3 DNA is TGTGCCAGCAGTGACCTAGGTGGCTACAATGAGCAGTTCTTC.

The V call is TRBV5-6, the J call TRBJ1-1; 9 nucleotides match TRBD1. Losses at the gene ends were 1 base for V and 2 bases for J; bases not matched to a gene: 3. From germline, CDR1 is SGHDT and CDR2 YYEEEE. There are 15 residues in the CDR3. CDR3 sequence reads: CASSLWDRVNTEAFF. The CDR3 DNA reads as TGTGCCAGCAGCTTGTGGGACAGGGTTAACACTGAAGCTTTCTTT.

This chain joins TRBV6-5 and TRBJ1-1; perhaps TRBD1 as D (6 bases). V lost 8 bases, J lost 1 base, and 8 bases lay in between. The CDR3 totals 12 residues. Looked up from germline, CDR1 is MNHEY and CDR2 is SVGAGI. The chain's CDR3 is CASGQSNTEAFF. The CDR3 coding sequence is TGTGCCAGCGGACAGTCGAACACTGAAGCTTTCTTT.

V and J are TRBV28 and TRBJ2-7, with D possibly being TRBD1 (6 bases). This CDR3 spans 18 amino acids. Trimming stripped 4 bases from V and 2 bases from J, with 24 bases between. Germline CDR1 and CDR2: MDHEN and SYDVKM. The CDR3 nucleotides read TGTGCCAGCAGTTCGTTAATTTACCCGGGACACCTCGCCTACGAGCAGTACTTC. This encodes CASSSLIYPGHLAYEQYF.

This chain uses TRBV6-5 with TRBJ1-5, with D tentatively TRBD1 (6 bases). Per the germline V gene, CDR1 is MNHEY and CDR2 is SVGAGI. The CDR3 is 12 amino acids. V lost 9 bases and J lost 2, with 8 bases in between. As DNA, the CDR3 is TGTGCCAGTTGGACAGGCAATCAGCCCCAGCATTTT. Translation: CASWTGNQPQHF.

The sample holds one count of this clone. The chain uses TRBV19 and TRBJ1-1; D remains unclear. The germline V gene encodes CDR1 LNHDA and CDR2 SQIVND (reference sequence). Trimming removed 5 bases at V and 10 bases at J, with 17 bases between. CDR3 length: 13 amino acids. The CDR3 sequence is CASSGRAVARAFF. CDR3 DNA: TGTGCCAGTAGTGGGCGTGCCGTGGCGAGAGCTTTCTTT. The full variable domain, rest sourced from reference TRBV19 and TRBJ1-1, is DGGITQSPKYLFRKEGQNVTLSCEQNLNHDAMYWYRQDPGQGLRLIYYSQIVNDFQKGDIAEGYSVSREKKESFPLTVTSAQKNPTAFYLCASSGRAVARAFFGQGTRLTVV.